Below, one T cell receptor beta chain is given with its context. What it binds is unknown. Reverse transcription of roughly 0.5 to 1 ug RNA was performed with random hexamers. TCRdb recomputed calls from the immunoSEQ multiplex PCR reads with MiXCR, one row per CDR3 protein. This table has approximately 100,000 distinct CDR3 sequences, around 92% appearing once. V shed 6 bases, J shed 5 bases, and the junction held 6 bases outside the gene matches. The germline V gene has CDR1 SGHTA and CDR2 FQGNSA. This CDR3 region has 14 residues. These data originate in a study of CD8 T cells in Susac syndrome. Study-wide results and caveats: An acknowledgment was made by the study that its TCR sequencing and HLA analysis involved relatively few individuals.

The origin of this receptor is a human donor in good health. The chain has TRBV7-2 and TRBJ1-4; 7 nucleotides align to TRBD1. Material: CD8+ T cells from PBMCs. CDR3 residues: CASRSGQLNEKLFF. The CDR3 DNA reads as TGTGCCAGCAGATCGGGACAGCTGAATGAAAAACTGTTTTTT.